This T cell receptor beta chain was captured in a study of T cells in Graves' hyperthyroidism and ophthalmopathy. Based on clinical symptoms, serum thyroxine and TRAb, thyroid ultrasound and orbital computed tomography, diagnoses were reached. PBMCs were derived from around 10 ml fresh peripheral blood. Researchers took RNA transcripts and amplified the TCR beta CDR3 regions from them. Researchers ran a first-round RT-PCR on the TCR CDR3 using the HTBI primer set. MiXCR was run by TCRdb on the multiplex PCR reads, yielding one entry per CDR3 protein. The sample lists nearly 600,000 distinct CDR3 sequences; approximately 15% were seen once. Concerning this clonotype itself: The antigen is undetermined.

Germline V gene data show CDR1 as MNHEY and CDR2 as SMNVEV (reference sequence). The CDR3 extends over 13 amino acids. V lost 4 bases and J lost 8; bases outside the gene matches: 5. General study points: Separation of ophthalmopathy from stable hyperthyroidism was achieved by a 13 V-J model.

The specimen was blood. This sequence was found in a woman under 30 with Graves' ophthalmopathy. The chain couples TRBV27 to TRBJ1-2, with 9 bases matching TRBD1. The CDR3 sequence is CASSYGTGSGYTF. The CDR3 DNA reads as TGTGCCAGCAGTTACGGGACAGGGAGCGGCTACACCTTC.